The 21 T cell receptor beta chains in this list originate from one sample, sequenced in a study of T-cell memory formation after mild COVID-19 (dated by TCRdb to the early 2020s). Libraries were built with 5' RACE. Sequencing instrument: Illumina NovaSeq 6000. The public reads were run again by TCRdb, first through fastp at Q25 and then through MiXCR, and only productive beta chains were kept. Every entry covers one CDR3 protein and lists the most common genes and DNA from its rows. For this sample the table gives over 400,000 distinct CDR3 sequences, of which 23% were detected only once. About an eighth of the sample goes to the ten largest clones. Specimen: PBMCs or a T cell subset sorted from them (not recorded which). These receptor sequences come from an adult woman who had mild COVID-19 (a few samples of this study predate the infection). The sample titles of this study are shuffled in the database, so cell type and time point are left out; the donor was told from shared clones.

This clonotype was seen only a few times. The rearrangement links TRBV25-1 to TRBJ2-3, with TRBD2 as a possible D gene (7 bases). Germline assignment: CDR1 MGHDK and CDR2 SYGVNS. V lost 3 bases to trimming and J lost 2 bases, with 12 bases between them. This CDR3 spans 15 amino acids. The DNA for the CDR3 is TGTGCCAGCAGTGATACGGGGGGCTACACAGATACGCAGTATTTT. It translates to CASSDTGGYTDTQYF. The complete variable domain, with remaining parts taken from reference TRBV25-1 and TRBJ2-3, reads EADIYQTPRYLVIGTGKKITLECSQTMGHDKMYWYQQDPGMELHLIHYSYGVNSTEKGDLSSESTVSRIRTEHFPLTLESARPSHTSQYLCASSDTGGYTDTQYFGPGTRLTVL.

The sample holds a few counts of this clonotype. V and J are TRBV7-9 and TRBJ2-5; 9 bases align to TRBD1. The CDR3 sequence is 15 residues long. Germline values: CDR1 SEHNR, CDR2 FQNEAQ (reference sequence). Unmatched junction bases numbered 9, after V lost 5 bases and J lost 5 bases. DNA for the CDR3: TGTGCCAGCAGCATGGGACAGGGCCCAGGGGAGACCCAGTACTTC. Protein: CASSMGQGPGETQYF.

V is TRBV7-8 and J is TRBJ2-7; the D gene is possibly TRBD1 (6 bases). V lost 5 bases to trimming and J lost 4 bases, with 18 bases between them. Germline assignment: CDR1 SGHVS and CDR2 FQNEAQ. The CDR3 totals 15 residues. In nucleotides, the CDR3 is TGTGCCAGCAGCCCGCAGCGGACAGATGAATACGAGCAGTACTTC. It is translated as CASSPQRTDEYEQYF.

This clonotype was counted once. A much bigger clone sits one base away, suggesting this may be a read error. The J gene is TRBJ2-3, the V gene TRBV10-3; 8 bases line up with TRBD2. J was trimmed by 5 bases and V by 10 bases; bases with no gene match: 5. CDR3 length: 12 amino acids. The germline V gene has CDR1 ENHRY and CDR2 SYGVKD. CDR3 residues: CATSGSRDTQYF. In DNA form, the CDR3 reads TGTGCCACCAGCGGGAGTAGAGATACGCAGTATTTT.

V usage is TRBV7-8 and J usage is TRBJ2-5; D may be TRBD1 or TRBD2 (6 bases each). Germline CDR1 reads SGHVS; CDR2 reads FQNEAQ. This CDR3 contains 16 residues. V gave up 1 base and J gave up 6 bases, with 18 bases separating them. CDR3 sequence reads: CASSLGGAGSVKTQYF. The CDR3 coding sequence is TGTGCCAGCAGCTTAGGGGGGGCAGGGAGCGTGAAGACCCAGTACTTC.

This clonotype was seen a few times. The gene calls are TRBV18 and TRBJ2-7, with D possibly TRBD1 on 5 matching bases. In germline, CDR1 is KGHSH, CDR2 LQKENI. The CDR3 totals 12 residues. The V gene lost 3 bases and the J gene lost 5 bases, with 8 bases spanning the gap. The CDR3 loop is CASSPDRNEQYF. CDR3 DNA sequence: TGTGCCAGCTCACCTGACAGAAACGAGCAGTACTTC.

The V call is TRBV12-3 or TRBV12-4, the J call TRBJ1-2; no clear D. V was clipped by 6 bases and J by 4 bases, with 9 bases between them. CDR3 length: 12 residues. The CDR3 is CASRRTTYGYTF. In nucleotides, the CDR3 is TGTGCCAGCAGAAGGACGACCTATGGCTACACCTTC.

This clonotype was counted many times. The V gene is TRBV6-5, the J gene TRBJ2-7, with a weak D call TRBD2 (6 bases). In germline, CDR1 is MNHEY, CDR2 SVGAGI. This CDR3 contains 16 residues. The V end lost 5 bases, the J end lost 0 bases, and 17 bases lay between the germline ends. CDR3: CASSPFGSGASYEQYF. The CDR3 DNA is TGTGCCAGCAGTCCCTTTGGTAGCGGAGCCTCCTACGAGCAGTACTTC.

This clonotype turned up a few times. V and J are TRBV7-9 and TRBJ2-7, with 10 bases identical to TRBD1. The junction had 6 bases not matched to a gene; V was cut back by 1 base and J by 0 bases. The CDR3 totals 17 residues. Germline V lookup: CDR1 SEHNR, CDR2 FQNEAQ (reference sequence). Here the CDR3 DNA reads TGTGCCAGCAGCTTAGAGGTGGGGACAGGGGACTCCTACGAGCAGTACTTC. It specifies CASSLEVGTGDSYEQYF.

Only a few counts were recorded for this clonotype. This chain connects TRBV4-2 to TRBJ2-7; no clear D. Germline V CDR1 and CDR2: LGHNA, YNFKEQ. CDR3 size: 15 residues. The ends were cut back, 4 bases at V and 2 bases at J, with 15 bases in the middle. CDR3 amino acids: CASSLRTQSPYEQYF. The CDR3 DNA sequence: TGTGCCAGCAGCCTTCGGACCCAATCCCCCTACGAGCAGTACTTC.

V gene TRBV7-9 combines with J gene TRBJ2-7; no reliable D call. This CDR3 has 14 amino acids. Germline V lookup: CDR1 SEHNR, CDR2 FQNEAQ (reference sequence). Between the trimmed V and J ends, which lost 5 bases and 3 bases, there was a span of 14 bases. Here the CDR3 DNA reads TGTGCCAGCAGCCCCTCGCCCCAAGACTACGAGCAGTACTTC. This codes for CASSPSPQDYEQYF.

This clonotype was detected only a few times. DNA of the CDR3: TGTGCCAGCAGCTTAGCGACGGAGCGCACAGATACGCAGTATTTT. It is translated as CASSLATERTDTQYF. The chain uses TRBV7-2 and TRBJ2-3; no clear D gene. Looked up from germline, CDR1 is SGHTA and CDR2 is FQGNSA. The CDR3 contains 15 residues. Trimming took off 0 bases at V and 1 base at J, with 8 bases between the two ends. The full variable domain, rest sourced from reference TRBV7-2 and TRBJ2-3, is GAGVSQSPSNKVTEKGKDVELRCDPISGHTALYWYRQSLGQGLEFLIYFQGNSAPDKSGLPSDRFSAERTGGSVSTLTIQRTQQEDSAVYLCASSLATERTDTQYFGPGTRLTVL.

In its sample, this clonotype was seen a few times. The rearrangement links TRBV29-1 to TRBJ1-1, with D tentatively TRBD1 (6 bases). CDR3 size: 14 residues. CDR1 is SQVTM and CDR2 is ANQGSEA in the germline V gene. Trimming took off 3 bases at V and 5 bases at J, with 16 bases between the two ends. The CDR3 coding sequence is TGCAGCGTTGACTTACTAAGGGGGGGAACTGAAGCTTTCTTT. It yields the protein CSVDLLRGGTEAFF.

This clonotype was counted a few times. The chain carries TRBV15 and TRBJ2-7; 14 nucleotides line up with TRBD2. This CDR3 contains 15 residues. Trimming at V came to 5 bases and at J to 4 bases, leaving 4 bases not matched to a gene. The germline CDR1 and CDR2 sequences are LNHNV and YYDKDF (reference sequence). The CDR3 spells CATSPRTSGRYEQYF. The CDR3 DNA follows: TGTGCCACCAGCCCACGGACTAGCGGGAGGTACGAGCAGTACTTC.

The chain has TRBV12-3 or TRBV12-4 and TRBJ2-7; D not resolved. The CDR3 length is 15 residues. The V gene lost 4 bases and the J gene lost 4 bases, with 17 bases spanning the gap. CDR3 residues: CASSSDPNTQYEQYF. Written as DNA, the CDR3 is TGTGCCAGCAGTTCAGACCCAAACACCCAGTACGAGCAGTACTTC.

This clonotype was found a few times. The rearrangement uses TRBV9 and TRBJ1-6, with 7 bases aligning to TRBD1. Germline trimming cut 4 bases from V and 6 bases from J; bases unmatched to any gene: 4. CDR3 length: 14 residues. The germline V gene has CDR1 SGDLS and CDR2 YYNGEE. The CDR3 nucleotides read TGTGCCAGCAGCTTCGGGACAGCTAATTCACCCCTCCACTTT. Residues: CASSFGTANSPLHF.

The chain has TRBV10-3 and TRBJ2-1; D is perhaps TRBD2 (6 bases). Germline CDR1 is ENHRY and CDR2 is SYGVKD. The CDR3 spans 16 residues. Trimming removed 0 bases at V and 7 bases at J, with 16 bases between. As DNA, the CDR3 is TGTGCCATCAGTGAGTCGGGGTGGGACTCCTCAAATGAGCAGTTCTTC. This sequence encodes CAISESGWDSSNEQFF.

The CDR3 DNA follows: TGTGCCAGCAGTGAATCTGGGGGGATCCGTTCACCCCTCCACTTT. Protein product: CASSESGGIRSPLHF. The J gene is TRBJ1-6, the V gene TRBV25-1, with a tentative D call TRBD1 (5 bases). Germline loops: CDR1 MGHDK, CDR2 SYGVNS. The V end lost 1 base, the J end lost 9 bases, and 13 bases lay between the germline ends. The CDR3 loop spans 15 amino acids.

This clonotype occurred a few times. V usage is TRBV11-3 and J usage is TRBJ2-1; 9 nucleotides align to TRBD1. V shed 6 bases and J 10 bases; nucleotides not matched to a gene: 19. The germline V gene encodes CDR1 SGHNT and CDR2 YENEEA. This CDR3 has 17 residues. In DNA, the CDR3 is TGTGCCAGCAGTAAAACCGCAGGGACAGGGTATATCGGGGAGCAGTTCTTC. It yields the protein CASSKTAGTGYIGEQFF.

The V gene is TRBV7-9, the J gene TRBJ2-1; 8 bases are shared with TRBD2. From germline, CDR1 is SEHNR and CDR2 FQNEAQ (reference sequence). The CDR3 consists of 16 residues. With 6 bases clipped from V and 4 bases from J, the junction kept 11 bases outside the gene matches. The CDR3 region is CASSPEAGAGYNEQFF. The CDR3 DNA is TGTGCCAGCAGTCCTGAAGCGGGAGCTGGGTACAATGAGCAGTTCTTC.

Only a few counts were recorded for this clonotype. The chain carries TRBV3-1 and TRBJ2-5, with 8 nucleotides matching TRBD2. Germline CDR1 is LGHDT and CDR2 is YNNKEL (reference sequence). The CDR3 loop spans 16 amino acids. J lost 1 base, V lost 0 bases, and 4 bases had no gene match. This CDR3 reads CASSQDRGLAQETQYF. The CDR3 DNA sequence: TGTGCCAGCAGCCAAGATAGAGGACTAGCCCAAGAGACCCAGTACTTC.